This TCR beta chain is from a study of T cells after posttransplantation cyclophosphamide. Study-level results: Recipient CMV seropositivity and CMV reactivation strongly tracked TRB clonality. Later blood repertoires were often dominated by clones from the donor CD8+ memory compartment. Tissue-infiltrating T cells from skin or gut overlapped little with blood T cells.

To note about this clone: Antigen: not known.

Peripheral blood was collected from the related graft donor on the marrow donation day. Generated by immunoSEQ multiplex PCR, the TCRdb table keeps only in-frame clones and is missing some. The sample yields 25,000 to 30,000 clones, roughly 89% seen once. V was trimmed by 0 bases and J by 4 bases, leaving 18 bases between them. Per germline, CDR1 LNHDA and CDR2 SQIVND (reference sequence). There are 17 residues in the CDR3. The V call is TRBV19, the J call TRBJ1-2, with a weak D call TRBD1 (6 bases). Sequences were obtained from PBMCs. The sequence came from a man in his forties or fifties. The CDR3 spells CASSIDGFPDRSYGYTF. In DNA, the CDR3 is TGTGCCAGTAGTATAGATGGGTTTCCCGACAGGAGCTATGGCTACACCTTC.